This T cell receptor beta chain was documented in a study of T cells in Graves' hyperthyroidism and ophthalmopathy. Patients with uncontrolled infections, other autoimmune diseases, pregnancy or lactation were excluded. CDR1 is MNHEY, CDR2 SMNVEV, per germline (reference sequence). The J segment lost 4 bases and the V segment lost 2 bases, leaving 8 bases of the junction unmatched. The CDR3 extends over 16 amino acids. A few counts support this clonotype. What was amplified from RNA transcripts were TCR beta CDR3 regions. A first-round RT-PCR of the TCR CDR3 used the HTBI primer set. Each CDR3 protein gets one entry after TCRdb re-called the multiplex PCR reads with MiXCR. The data contain a few hundred thousand distinct CDR3 sequences, more than 12% of them singletons.

The chain joins TRBV27 to TRBJ1-5; 7 nucleotides line up with TRBD1. The specimen was blood. The receptor was isolated from a woman aged 25 to 39 with Graves' hyperthyroidism. Here the CDR3 DNA reads TGTGCCAGCAGTTTAATCGGACAGGCAAAAAATCAGCCCCAGCATTTT. Its protein product is CASSLIGQAKNQPQHF.